This TCR beta chain is from a study of long-term antiretroviral therapy in people with HIV (dated by TCRdb to the early 2020s). About the investigation overall: The earliest samples were collected roughly a decade before the 2015 WHO recommendation for immediate ART, at a time when ART was usually postponed until CD4 counts fell. The cohort contributed roughly 200 cryopreserved PBMC samples from about 31 adults with confirmed HIV infection, collected serially over a mean of about six years (range 1-12). No cross-contamination during QIAcube processing was shown when test extractions of a monoclonal T-cell line were performed alongside about 30 polyclonal samples. A retrospective serial study tested whether changes in peripheral blood TRB repertoire composition and diversity were associated with ART initiation and durable HIV suppression. About two fifths of the roughly 30 participants with HIV were female. Overall study results and their limits: Samples dated from the mid-2000s to the late 2010s, and the ART regimens used may be less effective than current ones. Expanded TRB clones identified before ART initiation dominated the repertoire at all time points, although this dominance fluctuated and declined in many PLHIV after ART. CDR3 length ranges in HIV repertoires were narrower than in controls, and network structure suggested an antigen-experienced repertoire with only a slight naive shift after ART. Because cell numbers in pre-ART samples were limited, unsorted PBMC were profiled instead of sorted CD4+ and CD8+ T cells. Starting ART was linked to a significant rise in TRB diversity, yet even with long-term ART the diversity remained significantly lower than in transplant donor controls. No data were available on ART adherence, viral resistance or therapy changes, limiting inferences about post-ART repertoire changes. Limited PBMC availability meant only the TCR beta chain was sequenced, without alpha chain pairing.

The immunoSEQ hsTCRB v3.0 assay was used at survey level resolution to sequence the TRB variable region. A depth of roughly 35,000-55,000 T-cell genomes per sample was targeted for TRB sequencing. An Illumina MiSeq with a v3 150-cycle kit was used to sequence the pooled TRB libraries. On the study's bioinformatics: Repertoire analysis was performed in R inside a reproducible Nextflow workflow that covered QC, data transformation and analysis. LymphoSeq2, an R package for exploring AIRR-Seq data, was used to implement the custom analyses. A handful of samples yielding fewer than 5000 total TRB sequences were excluded, leaving 188 analyzed HIV repertoires. Of the roughly 190 retained HIV repertoires, under 65 were collected before and more than 120 after ART initiation. Repertoires were downsampled to 5000 TRB nucleotide sequences, with summary statistics averaged over 100 downsampling iterations. The analysis kept only TRB sequences whose CDR3 regions were at least seven amino acids long. Two measures captured diversity: a Shannon entropy-derived clonality score and the Gini coefficient. In the repertoire networks, any two of the top 5000 CDR3 amino acid sequences were linked whenever the two sequences differed by an edit distance of one. For TRB CDR3 amino acid sequences, GLIPH2 was used to predict antigen specificity groups and MHC restriction. To flag known CMV, EBV, HIV or tissue antigen associations, CDR3 amino acid sequences were matched against VDJdb and McPAS-TCR. Pre-ART, post-ART and control groups were compared with Wilcoxon signed-rank tests and Holm-Bonferroni correction. Entries here come from immuneACCESS through TCRdb and include only in-frame sequences with V and J called. Some clones fail to appear in such tables; in the studies checked, an unresolved V gene covers under half of the shortfall, and the cause of the remainder is unknown. V, J and clone size were drawn from that table, and D and trimming were deduced from the DNA. This sample is represented by 40,000 to 60,000 clones; 84% of them were singletons. Approximately 3.2% of the sample lies in the top ten.

This clone was seen once. This receptor's antigen is unknown. Base qualities are missing; no much larger clone stands one base away. Inclusion was restricted to participants for whom at least one PBMC sample before ART initiation and at least two post-ART samples were available. All participants with HIV were treated in the United States of America. Before DNA extraction, cryopreserved samples of roughly 0.9-11 million PBMC were thawed and washed. At the time of the earliest PBMC sample for each participant with HIV, ages ranged from roughly 23 to 55 years. Each participant contributed PBMC samples from 1-4 timepoints before ART initiation and 2-8 timepoints after ART initiation, with a median of 7 samples. For every participant, serial HIV viral load, CD4+ T-cell count, ART history and demographic data were obtained. Genomic DNA was extracted from unsorted PBMC with a Qiagen kit on a QIAcube, with processing performed in batches of 12 samples.

V was cut back by 0 bases and J by 5 bases, leaving a gap of 18 bases between them. CDR1 and CDR2 are drawn from the germline V gene (reference sequence): LNHNV, YYDKDF. The CDR3 runs 17 amino acids, cysteine and phenylalanine included. The entry retains the CDR3 DNA only, 51 bases that are in frame from base 1. The sequence links TRBV15 to TRBJ2-3, with a weak D call of TRBD1 (6 bases match). The sequence derives from a woman between 18 and 29 years old with HIV. Sequenced here: unsorted PBMCs, sampled 0.8 years after starting antiretroviral therapy. The nucleotide sequence reads TGTGCCACCAGCAGAGATCTGATTGCAGGGGCGGTAGATACGCAGTATTTT. It specifies CATSRDLIAGAVDTQYF.